Shown below are 20 T cell receptor beta chains from a single sample sequenced in a study of OX40 agonist ivuxolimab in advanced cancers. TCRdb's copy holds only in-frame clones and misses some; the assay was immunoSEQ multiplex PCR. Of 80,000 to 100,000 clones in the sample, 87% are singletons; the top ten hold roughly 0.5%. The specimen comprised CD4+ or CD8+ T cells sorted from blood, sampled in a trial of the OX40 agonist ivuxolimab. Source of these receptors: an adult with an advanced solid tumor such as melanoma, head and neck, liver or kidney cancer.

This rearrangement joins TRBV10-3 to TRBJ1-2; weak D call: TRBD1 (6 bases). The CDR3 has 14 amino acids. The V gene's germline CDR1 is ENHRY and CDR2 SYGVKD. V lost 5 bases, J lost 0 bases, and 10 bases lay in between. The CDR3 bases are TGTGCCATCAGTCGGGACAATTCTAACTATGGCTACACCTTC. Its protein product is CAISRDNSNYGYTF.

The CDR3 sequence is CASSGTGVNTEAFF. The CDR3 nucleotides read TGTGCCAGCAGTGGGACAGGTGTTAACACTGAAGCTTTCTTT. The chain combines TRBV6-4 with TRBJ1-1; TRBD1 aligns across 7 bases. Germline-derived CDR1 and CDR2 are MRHNA and SNTAGT. V lost 4 bases, J lost 2 bases, and 4 bases stayed unmatched. The CDR3 loop spans 14 amino acids.

This clone has just a few counts. This chain connects TRBV28 to TRBJ1-2, with D maybe TRBD1 (5 bases). Trimming stripped 9 bases from V and 8 bases from J, with 13 bases between. CDR3 size: 11 residues. In germline, CDR1 is MDHEN, CDR2 SYDVKM. The CDR3 protein is CASANRRGYTF. The CDR3 coding sequence is TGTGCCAGTGCCAACAGGAGGGGCTACACCTTC.

The gene calls are TRBV11-1 and TRBJ2-7, with D unclear. CDR1 and CDR2 from the germline V gene are SGHAT and FQDESV (reference sequence). V was shortened by 1 base and J by 2 bases, with 6 bases between the two germline ends. This CDR3 comprises 13 residues. In nucleotides, the CDR3 is TGTGCCAGCAGCTTAGACAGTGCCTACGAGCAGTACTTC. Its protein is CASSLDSAYEQYF. Filled out from reference TRBV11-1 and TRBJ2-7, the complete variable domain reads EAEVAQSPRYKITEKSQAVAFWCDPISGHATLYWYRQILGQGPELLVQFQDESVVDDSQLPKDRFSAERLKGVDSTLKIQPAELGDSAMYLCASSLDSAYEQYFGPGTRLTVT.

Remarks on this clone: Lacking the conserved final phenylalanine or tryptophan, this CDR3 likely reflects a read error. V usage is TRBV6-1 and J usage is TRBJ1-6; unclear D gene. The V gene's germline CDR1 is MNHNS and CDR2 SASEGT. V lost 5 bases to trimming and J lost 6 bases, with 5 bases between them. The CDR3 loop spans 12 amino acids. The CDR3 DNA reads as TGTGCCAGCAGTCTTGTTAATTCACCCCTCCACCTT. Its protein product is CASSLVNSPLHL.

The J gene is TRBJ1-2, the V gene TRBV6-5; D is ambiguous. Germline loops: CDR1 MNHEY, CDR2 SVGAGI. The CDR3 is made up of 12 amino acids. V was trimmed by 7 bases and J by 1 base, leaving 7 bases between them. The CDR3 nucleotides read TGTGCCAGCACTCCAGATAACTATGGCTACACCTTC. This translates into CASTPDNYGYTF.

CDR3 amino acids: CASSWGQVNYGYTF. CDR3 DNA: TGTGCCAGCAGTTGGGGACAGGTTAACTATGGCTACACCTTC. The chain combines TRBV6-1 with TRBJ1-2, with TRBD1 matching 8 bases. V lost 5 bases and J lost 1; bases outside the gene matches: 3. This CDR3 is built from 14 residues. Germline CDR1 reads MNHNS; CDR2 reads SASEGT.

This chain connects TRBV6-1 to TRBJ2-1; D may be TRBD2 (5 bases). The germline V gene encodes CDR1 MNHNS and CDR2 SASEGT. V shed 3 bases and J shed 6 bases, with 15 bases lying between them. The CDR3 sequence is 15 residues long. The CDR3 DNA reads TGTGCCAGCAGTGACAATTTCGGGGTTTTCAATGAGCAGTTCTTC. This gives the protein CASSDNFGVFNEQFF.

V and J are TRBV10-3 and TRBJ2-5; possible D gene TRBD1, 6 bases. The CDR3 covers 13 residues. Germline V gives CDR1 ENHRY, CDR2 SYGVKD. Trimming left V 4 bases short and J 5 bases short, with 11 bases between. The CDR3 is CAISGRQAETQYF. In nucleotides, the CDR3 is TGTGCCATCAGTGGAAGACAGGCGGAGACCCAGTACTTC.

The chain couples TRBV12-5 to TRBJ2-3, with 10 bases that match TRBD1. This CDR3 region has 15 residues. Germline V gene data show CDR1 as LGHNT and CDR2 as FRNRAP. With 1 base clipped from V and 6 bases from J, the junction kept 4 bases outside the gene matches. The DNA for the CDR3 is TGTGCTAGTGGTTTGGGGGACAGGGGATGGGATACGCAGTATTTT. This gives the protein CASGLGDRGWDTQYF. The variable domain in full, completed from reference TRBV12-5 and TRBJ2-3, reads DARVTQTPRHKVTEMGQEVTMRCQPILGHNTVFWYRQTMMQGLELLAYFRNRAPLDDSGMPKDRFSAEMPDATLATLKIQPSEPRDSAVYFCASGLGDRGWDTQYFGPGTRLTVL.

The chain uses TRBV7-2 and TRBJ2-3; possibly TRBD1 or TRBD2 for D (7 bases each). Germline CDR1 and CDR2: SGHTA and FQGNSA. The CDR3 totals 15 residues. Trimming pared 3 bases from V and 5 bases from J, leaving 15 bases between. CDR3 loop: CASSFQQGRGDTQYF. DNA of the CDR3: TGTGCCAGCAGCTTCCAACAGGGGAGGGGAGATACGCAGTATTTT.

This chain uses TRBV7-6 with TRBJ2-1; 11 bases agree with TRBD2. The length of the CDR3 is 20 residues. Unmatched junction bases numbered 13, after V lost 2 bases and J lost 1 base. Germline values: CDR1 SGHVS, CDR2 FNYEAQ. CDR3 DNA sequence: TGTGCCAGCAGCTTAATGGGGACTAGCGGACTCTTAACATCCTACAATGAGCAGTTCTTC. Translating it yields CASSLMGTSGLLTSYNEQFF.

This clone came up once. The chain couples TRBV30 to TRBJ2-7; D remains unclear. The V end lost 4 bases, the J end lost 6 bases, and 4 bases lay between the germline ends. Germline CDR1 reads GTSNPN; CDR2 reads SVGIG (reference sequence). The CDR3 loop spans 9 amino acids. As DNA, the CDR3 is TGTGCCTGGATTTGCGAGCAGTACTTC. Its protein product is CAWICEQYF.

This clone was seen a handful of times. The V call is TRBV9, the J call TRBJ2-5; 8 bases are a match to TRBD1. Germline V CDR1 and CDR2: SGDLS, YYNGEE. Trimming removed 4 bases from V and 3 bases from J; junction bases left unmatched: 11. This CDR3 contains 16 residues. The chain's CDR3 is CASSPDRAMVEETQYF. DNA of the CDR3: TGTGCCAGCAGCCCGGACAGGGCGATGGTTGAAGAGACCCAGTACTTC. The full variable domain, in which reference TRBV9 and TRBJ2-5 provide the parts outside the CDR3, is DSGVTQTPKHLITATGQRVTLRCSPRSGDLSVYWYQQSLDQGLQFLIQYYNGEERAKGNILERFSAQQFPDLHSELNLSSLELGDSALYFCASSPDRAMVEETQYFGPGTRLLVL.

The chain combines TRBV2 with TRBJ1-5; TRBD1 aligns across 9 bases. CDR1 and CDR2 from the germline V gene are SNHLY and FYNNEI. Trimming removed 7 bases from V and 1 base from J; junction bases left unmatched: 5. CDR3 length: 15 amino acids. Here the CDR3 reads CASTWDRASNQPQHF. CDR3 coding DNA: TGTGCCAGCACCTGGGACAGGGCAAGCAATCAGCCCCAGCATTTT.

The chain couples TRBV7-9 to TRBJ2-3; 8 nucleotides match TRBD1. The CDR3 covers 16 residues. Germline assignment: CDR1 SEHNR and CDR2 FQNEAQ (reference sequence). The V gene end was trimmed by 4 bases and the J gene end by 4 bases; junction bases not matched to a gene: 10. The CDR3 DNA reads TGTGCCAGCAGCTCGTGGCGGACAGGGTCGGCAGATACGCAGTATTTT. This sequence encodes CASSSWRTGSADTQYF.

The V call is TRBV7-2, the J call TRBJ1-3; D not resolved. This CDR3 contains 12 residues. Germline V lookup: CDR1 SGHTA, CDR2 FQGNSA. Trimming pared 5 bases from V and 4 bases from J, leaving 6 bases between. The DNA for the CDR3 is TGTGCCAGCAGCCCCTCCGGAAACACCATATATTTT. Translating gives CASSPSGNTIYF.

This chain links TRBV28 with TRBJ2-7; D unresolved. CDR1 is MDHEN, CDR2 SYDVKM, per germline. Deletions cut 5 bases from V and 2 bases from J, with 10 bases between. The CDR3 consists of 13 residues. Written as DNA, the CDR3 is TGTGCCAGCAGTCTCAAGGCCACCTACGAGCAGTACTTC. Translated, it gives CASSLKATYEQYF.

The chain has TRBV27 and TRBJ1-1; a weak D match, TRBD1 (5 bases). Trimming stripped 6 bases from V and 4 bases from J, with 12 bases between. The CDR3 contains 13 residues. The germline V gene has CDR1 MNHEY and CDR2 SMNVEV (reference sequence). Written as DNA, the CDR3 is TGTGCCAGCAGCGGGGGACGGGGCACTGAAGCTTTCTTT. Translating it yields CASSGGRGTEAFF.

This sequence joins TRBV7-9 and TRBJ1-1, with TRBD1 identical over 7 bases. Per the germline V gene, CDR1 is SEHNR and CDR2 is FQNEAQ (reference sequence). This CDR3 contains 16 residues. With V trimmed by 5 bases and J by 1 base, 10 bases remained unmatched. This CDR3 is CASSIMGDRENTEAFF. CDR3 coding DNA: TGTGCCAGCAGCATTATGGGCGACAGGGAGAACACTGAAGCTTTCTTT. The variable domain in full, with the rest retrieved from reference TRBV7-9 and TRBJ1-1, is DTGVSQNPRHKITKRGQNVTFRCDPISEHNRLYWYRQTLGQGPEFLTYFQNEAQLEKSRLLSDRFSAERPKGSFSTLEIQRTEQGDSAMYLCASSIMGDRENTEAFFGQGTRLTVV.